This T cell receptor beta chain comes out of a study of shared clonotypes between healthy human individuals. Whole-study results and caveats: Clonotypes which were not shared had lower generation probabilities than clonotypes that all four donors shared.

TCRdb's table, derived via immunoSEQ multiplex PCR, lists solely in-frame clones and lacks some. The table records 2 million to 3 million clones, 93% of them present only once. This clone is a singleton in its sample. No antigen is known for it. This CDR3 has 18 amino acids. Germline CDR1 SGHTA, CDR2 FQGTGA. With V trimmed by 0 bases and J by 0 bases, 2 bases remained unmatched. V is TRBV7-3 and J is TRBJ2-6, with 10 bases matching TRBD1. Sequenced: naive CD4+ T cells from PBMCs. The subset denotes: CD45RA+ positively selected. This sequence originates from a man aged 18-30 years in good health. Some clones in this sample may be carry-over from other donors' samples. This CDR3 reads CASSLTWTGGSGANVLTF. In DNA form, the CDR3 reads TGTGCCAGCAGCTTAACATGGACAGGGGGCTCTGGGGCCAACGTCCTGACTTTC.